The 27 T cell receptor beta chains reported below all come from one sample, sequenced in a study of T cells in Graves' hyperthyroidism and ophthalmopathy. What was amplified from RNA transcripts were TCR beta CDR3 regions. The TCR CDR3 first-round RT-PCR relied on the HTBI primer set. MiXCR, applied by TCRdb to the multiplex PCR reads, yields one record per CDR3 protein. In the table there are 200,000 to 250,000 distinct CDR3 sequences, around 17% of which are singletons. Sequencing was performed on blood. These receptors all stem from a woman aged 18 to 35 with Graves' ophthalmopathy.

The table lists this clonotype with many counts. The CDR3 nucleotides are TGTGCCAGCAGCCACGATCTTGCAACACTAGGAGAGACCCAGTACTTC. Its translation is CASSHDLATLGETQYF. The genes are TRBV3-1 and TRBJ2-5, with a tentative D call TRBD2 (5 bases). The V end lost 3 bases, the J end lost 4 bases, and 18 bases lay between the germline ends. Germline-derived CDR1 and CDR2 are LGHDT and YNNKEL (reference sequence). This CDR3 has 16 residues.

This clonotype was seen ten or more times. The chain is built from TRBV9 and TRBJ1-1; tentative D call: TRBD1 (6 bases). Germline loops: CDR1 SGDLS, CDR2 YYNGEE. This CDR3 has 15 residues. With 0 bases removed from V and 0 bases from J, the gap between germline ends came to 9 bases. The CDR3 reads CASSVGTGMNTEAFF. Written as DNA, the CDR3 is TGTGCCAGCAGCGTAGGCACAGGGATGAACACTGAAGCTTTCTTT. The variable domain in full, with the rest retrieved from reference TRBV9 and TRBJ1-1, is DSGVTQTPKHLITATGQRVTLRCSPRSGDLSVYWYQQSLDQGLQFLIQYYNGEERAKGNILERFSAQQFPDLHSELNLSSLELGDSALYFCASSVGTGMNTEAFFGQGTRLTVV.

The rearrangement uses TRBV20-1 and TRBJ2-1; the D is unclear. Germline V CDR1 and CDR2: DFQATT, SNEGSKA (reference sequence). V was clipped by 4 bases and J by 2 bases, with 21 bases between them. The CDR3 length is 17 residues. This CDR3 is CSAIDVTRTSPYNEQFF. CDR3 DNA sequence: TGCAGTGCTATTGATGTTACGCGGACGTCTCCCTACAATGAGCAGTTCTTC.

Ten or more counts support this clonotype. This chain connects TRBV5-5 to TRBJ2-7, with 8 bases matching TRBD2. Trimming cost V 1 base and J 4 bases; bases outside gene matches: 10. The V gene's germline CDR1 is SGHKS and CDR2 YYEKEE (reference sequence). CDR3 length: 16 residues. CDR3 sequence reads: CASSLFPSGSLYEQYF. The CDR3 DNA is TGTGCCAGCAGCTTGTTCCCCAGCGGGAGTCTATACGAGCAGTACTTC. Full variable domain (remainder filled in from reference TRBV5-5 and TRBJ2-7): DAGVTQSPTHLIKTRGQQVTLRCSPISGHKSVSWYQQVLGQGPQFIFQYYEKEERGRGNFPDRFSARQFPNYSSELNVNALLLGDSALYLCASSLFPSGSLYEQYFGPGTRLTVT.

This clonotype was observed at least ten times. This sequence joins TRBV5-1 and TRBJ2-2, with a tentative D call TRBD2 (6 bases). Germline V gene data show CDR1 as SGHRS and CDR2 as YFSETQ. The CDR3 runs 14 residues. V was clipped by 2 bases and J by 7 bases, with 12 bases between them. The CDR3 coding sequence is TGCGCCAGCAGCTTAGCGGGCCCTAACGGGGAGCTGTTTTTT. Translation: CASSLAGPNGELFF. Full variable domain (rest looked up from reference TRBV5-1 and TRBJ2-2): KAGVTQTPRYLIKTRGQQVTLSCSPISGHRSVSWYQQTPGQGLQFLFEYFSETQRNKGNFPGRFSGRQFSNSRSEMNVSTLELGDSALYLCASSLAGPNGELFFGEGSRLTVL.

The genes are TRBV28 and TRBJ2-3; possibly TRBD1 or TRBD2 for D (6 bases each). This CDR3 has 16 amino acids. V was trimmed by 5 bases and J by 3 bases, leaving 18 bases between them. Per germline, CDR1 MDHEN and CDR2 SYDVKM. The chain's CDR3 is CASSKGGYRVTDTQYF. The CDR3 coding sequence is TGTGCCAGCAGTAAGGGGGGCTATCGGGTAACAGATACGCAGTATTTT.

This clonotype has more than one count but fewer than ten. This chain links TRBV4-3 with TRBJ2-1; possibly TRBD1 for D (5 bases). The CDR3 is 17 residues long. The V gene's germline CDR1 is LGHNA and CDR2 YSLEER. Trimming removed 4 bases at V and 2 bases at J, with 18 bases between. The CDR3 region has the DNA TGCGCCAGCAGCCCGCCCATCAGGGTGATCCCCTACAATGAGCAGTTCTTC. Translating gives CASSPPIRVIPYNEQFF.

There are many counts of this clonotype. V gene TRBV6-1 combines with J gene TRBJ2-1; D is undetermined. There are 16 residues in the CDR3. Trimming cost V 7 bases and J 1 base, with 17 bases left between them. Germline assignment: CDR1 MNHNS and CDR2 SASEGT. CDR3 protein: CASKKTRAESYNEQFF. For the CDR3, the DNA is TGTGCCAGCAAAAAAACCCGTGCAGAATCCTACAATGAGCAGTTCTTC.

In this sample, this clonotype turned up many times. The chain recombines TRBV7-9 with TRBJ2-3; D remains unclear. Trimming removed 4 bases from V and 2 bases from J, with 10 bases in between. The CDR3 is 14 amino acids. The germline gives CDR1 SEHNR, CDR2 FQNEAQ (reference sequence). The CDR3 region is CASSSPSATDTQYF. The CDR3 region has the DNA TGTGCCAGCAGCTCCCCTTCGGCCACAGATACGCAGTATTTT.

Comments on this clonotype: This clone may be a read error of a much larger clone one base away. The chain combines TRBV2 with TRBJ1-2; 7 bases align to TRBD1. The junction had 11 bases not matched to a gene; V was cut back by 6 bases and J by 7 bases. Germline CDR1 is SNHLY and CDR2 is FYNNEI. The CDR3 has 14 amino acids. CDR3 coding DNA: TGTGCCAGCAGAGGGACAGCAGGGGAGGGTGGCTACACCTTC. This translates into CASRGTAGEGGYTF.

A few counts support this clonotype. The chain has TRBV12-3 or TRBV12-4 and TRBJ2-4, with D uncertain. The CDR3 is 16 amino acids. V dropped 3 bases and J dropped 0 bases, with 12 bases sitting between them. The CDR3 reads CASSFSSGVAKNIQYF. As DNA, the CDR3 is TGTGCCAGCAGTTTTAGTTCAGGTGTAGCCAAAAACATTCAGTACTTC.

This clonotype was recorded at least ten times. The chain carries TRBV27 and TRBJ2-7; unclear D gene. The germline gives CDR1 MNHEY, CDR2 SMNVEV (reference sequence). The CDR3 consists of 13 residues. V was clipped by 6 bases and J by 2 bases, with 11 bases between them. The CDR3 region has the DNA TGTGCCAGCAGACCTTGGGGAACCTACGAGCAGTACTTC. Translating it yields CASRPWGTYEQYF.

To note about this clonotype: The junction shows a germline mismatch at one end, possibly a read error. The chain joins TRBV16 to TRBJ1-4, with 9 bases aligning to TRBD1. CDR1 is KGHSY and CDR2 is FQNENV in the germline V gene. The CDR3 runs to 19 residues. The chain's CDR3 is CASSQYWTGAPATNGKLFF. The CDR3 DNA is TGTGCCAGCAGCCAATATTGGACAGGGGCCCCTGCAACTAATGGAAAACTGTTTTTT.

Ten or more counts support this clonotype. The chain has TRBV10-3 and TRBJ2-2; tentative D call: TRBD2 (5 bases). The CDR3 spans 19 residues. Germline V gene sequence: CDR1 ENHRY, CDR2 SYGVKD. Between the trimmed V and J ends, which lost 5 bases and 0 bases, there was a span of 22 bases. As DNA, the CDR3 is TGTGCCATCAGTCAAAGCGGATGGCGCTTTGTATCGAACACCGGGGAGCTGTTTTTT. Translation: CAISQSGWRFVSNTGELFF.

The V call is TRBV7-9, the J call TRBJ2-3; no definite D call. V was clipped by 4 bases and J by 10 bases, with 15 bases between them. Germline V gene lookup returns CDR1 SEHNR and CDR2 FQNEAQ (reference sequence). CDR3 length: 13 amino acids. Here the CDR3 reads CASSSPDLGAQYF. CDR3 coding DNA: TGTGCCAGCAGCTCCCCGGACCTAGGTGCGCAGTATTTT.

This clonotype occurred a few times. The rearrangement joins TRBV20-1 to TRBJ2-1; TRBD1 aligns across 9 bases. Germline CDR1 reads DFQATT; CDR2 reads SNEGSKA (reference sequence). The CDR3 runs to 18 residues. V lost 1 base to trimming and J lost 7 bases; unmatched junction nucleotides: 17. CDR3 nucleotides: TGCAGTGCTAGAGTTCTTATCCAGGGACAGGGAATTTGGAATGAGCAGTTCTTC. Its protein is CSARVLIQGQGIWNEQFF.

CDR3 residues: CASSSVRAIGQFF. DNA of the CDR3: TGTGCCAGCAGCTCCGTCAGGGCCATCGGGCAGTTCTTC. This chain joins TRBV11-2 and TRBJ2-1; weak D call: TRBD1 (5 bases). Trimming took 4 bases from V and 12 from J, leaving 16 bases between them. Germline CDR1 SGHAT, CDR2 FQNNGV. The CDR3 runs to 13 residues.

This clonotype occurred many times. V is TRBV5-6 and J is TRBJ1-6, with D possibly matching TRBD1 (5 bases). Looked up from germline, CDR1 is SGHDT and CDR2 is YYEEEE. Trimming stripped 0 bases from V and 10 bases from J, with 14 bases between. The CDR3 has 15 amino acids. The DNA for the CDR3 is TGTGCCAGCAGCTTGGGGATCAGGGCCCAGTCACCCCTCCACTTT. It codes for CASSLGIRAQSPLHF.

This clonotype appeared many times. This CDR3 is CASSESPGGKNYGYTF. Here the CDR3 DNA reads TGCGCCAGCAGTGAGTCCCCAGGGGGGAAAAACTATGGCTACACCTTC. The V and J genes are TRBV10-2 and TRBJ1-2; TRBD1 aligns across 7 bases. Germline-derived CDR1 and CDR2 are WSHSY and SAAADI. Germline trimming cut 0 bases from V and 2 bases from J; bases unmatched to any gene: 6. The CDR3 length is 16 residues.

This clonotype has at least ten counts. The gene calls are TRBV12-5 and TRBJ2-4, with 10 bases fitting TRBD1. The CDR3 spans 15 residues. V gave up 6 bases and J gave up 9 bases; unmatched junction bases: 11. Germline V gene data show CDR1 as LGHNT and CDR2 as FRNRAP. The CDR3 loop is CASGLDRGRNGIQYF. The CDR3 bases are TGTGCTAGTGGCCTTGACAGGGGGCGGAATGGCATTCAGTACTTC.

This clonotype appeared many times. This chain links TRBV28 with TRBJ1-2; weak D call: TRBD1 (5 bases). The V end was cut by 5 bases, the J end by 0 bases, with 7 bases between. The CDR3 extends over 13 amino acids. Germline loops: CDR1 MDHEN, CDR2 SYDVKM. CDR3: CASSVTANYGYTF. The CDR3 nucleotides are TGTGCCAGCAGTGTGACAGCTAACTATGGCTACACCTTC.

This chain connects TRBV29-1 to TRBJ2-1; 12 positions agree with TRBD2. The germline V gene has CDR1 SQVTM and CDR2 ANQGSEA. The V segment lost 6 bases and the J segment 5 bases; nucleotides outside the gene matches: 20. The CDR3 runs 19 residues. The CDR3 region is CSVSYPGLAGGPGDNEQFF. In DNA, the CDR3 is TGCAGCGTCTCCTACCCCGGGCTAGCGGGAGGGCCGGGTGACAATGAGCAGTTCTTC.

This clonotype was seen ten or more times. The chain couples TRBV29-1 to TRBJ1-1; D gene unclear. Germline V gives CDR1 SQVTM, CDR2 ANQGSEA. The CDR3 consists of 11 residues. V lost 5 bases and J lost 4, with 8 bases in between. CDR3 nucleotide sequence: TGCAGCGTTCCCTTGCCCACTGAAGCTTTCTTT. Its translation: CSVPLPTEAFF.

This clonotype has ten or more counts. J is TRBJ2-7 and V is TRBV7-9, with D perhaps being TRBD1 or TRBD2 (5 bases each). The germline V and J ends were trimmed by 5 bases and 2 bases, with 19 bases remaining between them. The V gene's germline CDR1 is SEHNR and CDR2 FQNEAQ (reference sequence). The CDR3 totals 16 residues. The chain's CDR3 is CASSPLNWDGTYEQYF. As DNA, the CDR3 is TGTGCCAGCAGCCCTCTTAACTGGGACGGAACCTACGAGCAGTACTTC.

This clonotype has at least ten counts. J is TRBJ2-3 and V is TRBV18; D is ambiguous. The germline V gene has CDR1 KGHSH and CDR2 LQKENI. V was shortened by 3 bases and J by 5 bases, with 9 bases between the two germline ends. This CDR3 has 13 amino acids. This CDR3 is CASSPPSGDTQYF. In nucleotides, the CDR3 is TGTGCCAGCTCACCCCCCTCGGGAGATACGCAGTATTTT.

This clonotype has ten or more counts. The J gene is TRBJ2-1, the V gene TRBV7-9; D may be TRBD1 (5 bases). The ends were cut back, 11 bases at V and 3 bases at J, with 17 bases in the middle. This CDR3 contains 14 residues. CDR1 SEHNR and CDR2 FQNEAQ come from the germline V gene (reference sequence). CDR3: CAQPAQGYYNEQFF. The CDR3, as DNA: TGTGCCCAGCCGGCTCAGGGTTACTACAATGAGCAGTTCTTC.

This clonotype was seen ten or more times. The chain is built from TRBV9 and TRBJ2-1; possibly TRBD1 or TRBD2 for D (6 bases each). V lost 0 bases and J lost 9, with 13 bases in between. Germline CDR1 reads SGDLS; CDR2 reads YYNGEE. The CDR3 extends over 14 amino acids. CDR3 nucleotide sequence: TGTGCCAGCAGCGTAGGTAGAGGGGGGTTTGAGCAGTTCTTC. It codes for CASSVGRGGFEQFF.